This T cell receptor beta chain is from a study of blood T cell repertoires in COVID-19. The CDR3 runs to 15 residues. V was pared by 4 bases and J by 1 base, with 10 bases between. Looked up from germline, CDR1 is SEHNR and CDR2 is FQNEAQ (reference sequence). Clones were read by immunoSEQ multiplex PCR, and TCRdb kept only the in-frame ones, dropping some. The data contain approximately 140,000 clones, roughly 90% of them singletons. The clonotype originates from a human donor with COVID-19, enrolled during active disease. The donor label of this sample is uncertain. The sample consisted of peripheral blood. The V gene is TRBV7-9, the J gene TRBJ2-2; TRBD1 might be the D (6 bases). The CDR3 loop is CASSSATGNTGELFF. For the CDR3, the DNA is TGTGCCAGCAGCTCAGCGACAGGGAACACCGGGGAGCTGTTTTTT.